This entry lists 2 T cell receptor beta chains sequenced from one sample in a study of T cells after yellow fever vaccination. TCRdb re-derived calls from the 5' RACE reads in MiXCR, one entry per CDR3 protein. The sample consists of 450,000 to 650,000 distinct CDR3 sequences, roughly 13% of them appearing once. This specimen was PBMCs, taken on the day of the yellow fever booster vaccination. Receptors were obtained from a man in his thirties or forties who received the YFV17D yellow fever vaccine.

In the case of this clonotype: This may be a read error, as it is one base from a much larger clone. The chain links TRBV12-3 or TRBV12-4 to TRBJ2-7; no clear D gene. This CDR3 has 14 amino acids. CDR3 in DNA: TGTGCCAGCAATCTCGGGTCTACGCAAGAGGAGCTGTACTTC. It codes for CASNLGSTQEELYF.

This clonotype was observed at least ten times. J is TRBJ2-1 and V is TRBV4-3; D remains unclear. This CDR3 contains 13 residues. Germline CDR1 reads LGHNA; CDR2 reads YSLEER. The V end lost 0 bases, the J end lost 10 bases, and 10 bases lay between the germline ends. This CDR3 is CASSQDGVGEQFF. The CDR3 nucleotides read TGCGCCAGCAGCCAAGATGGGGTCGGGGAGCAGTTCTTC.